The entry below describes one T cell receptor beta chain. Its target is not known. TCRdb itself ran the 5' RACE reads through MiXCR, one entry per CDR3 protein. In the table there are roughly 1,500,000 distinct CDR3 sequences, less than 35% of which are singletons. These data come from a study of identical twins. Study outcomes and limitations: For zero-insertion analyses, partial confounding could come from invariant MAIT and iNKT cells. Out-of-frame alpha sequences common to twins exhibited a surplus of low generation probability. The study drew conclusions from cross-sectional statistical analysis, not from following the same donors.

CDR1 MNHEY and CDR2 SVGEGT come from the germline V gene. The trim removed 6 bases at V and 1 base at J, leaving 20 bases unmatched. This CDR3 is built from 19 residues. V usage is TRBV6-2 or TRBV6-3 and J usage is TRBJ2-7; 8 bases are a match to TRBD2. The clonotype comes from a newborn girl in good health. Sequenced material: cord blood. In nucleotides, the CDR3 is TGTGCCAGCAGACCCCAGGTGGGAATTGCGGGAGGCCCTTCCTACGAGCAGTACTTC. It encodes CASRPQVGIAGGPSYEQYF.